The clone carrying this T cell receptor beta chain was seen ten or more times. Its target is not known. TCRdb used MiXCR to reprocess the reads, holding one entry per CDR3 protein. The top ten hold 40% to 60% of the sample, which has a few hundred thousand distinct CDR3 sequences, under 45% seen once. This sample was included in a study of T cell repertoires in cytomegalovirus infection. Study-wide background: HLA-B-restricted CMV epitopes that are well studied were used alongside recently identified HLA-C-restricted ones. From public TCR beta signatures came an indication of both CMV infection and matching HLA type.

Whole-study findings and limits: Summed public TCR beta family frequency identified CMV carriers bearing the relevant HLA. Dominant in the ex vivo response were TCR beta clonotypes restricted by HLA-C and specific for CMV.

This sequence originates from a human donor in good health (CMV status not recorded). Some clones in this sample may be carry-over from other donors' samples. Sequenced material: cultured PBMCs, taken from culture after CMV antigen stimulation.

The chain's CDR3 is CASSTGTGGRDTQYF. The CDR3 DNA reads TGTGCCAGCAGCACCGGGACAGGGGGCAGGGATACGCAGTATTTT. This chain uses TRBV7-2 with TRBJ2-3; TRBD1 aligns across 12 bases. The CDR3 length is 15 residues. Unmatched junction bases numbered 6, after V lost 5 bases and J lost 6 bases. Germline lookup yields CDR1 SGHTA and CDR2 FQGNSA.